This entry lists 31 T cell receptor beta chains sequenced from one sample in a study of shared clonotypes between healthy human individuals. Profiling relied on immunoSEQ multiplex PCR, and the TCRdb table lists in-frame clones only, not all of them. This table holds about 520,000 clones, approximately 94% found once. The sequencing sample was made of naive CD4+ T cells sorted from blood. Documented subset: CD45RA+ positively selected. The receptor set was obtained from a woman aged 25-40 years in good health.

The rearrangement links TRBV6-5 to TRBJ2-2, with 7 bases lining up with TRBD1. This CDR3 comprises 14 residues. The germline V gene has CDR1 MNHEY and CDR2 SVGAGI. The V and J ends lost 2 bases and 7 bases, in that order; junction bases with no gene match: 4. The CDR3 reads CASSYGAGGGELFF. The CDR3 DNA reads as TGTGCCAGCAGTTACGGGGCAGGGGGCGGGGAGCTGTTTTTT.

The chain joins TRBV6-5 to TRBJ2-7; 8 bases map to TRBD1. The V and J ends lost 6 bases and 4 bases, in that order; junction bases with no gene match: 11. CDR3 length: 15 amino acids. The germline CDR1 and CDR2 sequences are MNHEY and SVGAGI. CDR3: CASSALGQGNYEQYF. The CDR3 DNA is TGTGCCAGCAGCGCGCTCGGACAGGGAAATTACGAGCAGTACTTC.

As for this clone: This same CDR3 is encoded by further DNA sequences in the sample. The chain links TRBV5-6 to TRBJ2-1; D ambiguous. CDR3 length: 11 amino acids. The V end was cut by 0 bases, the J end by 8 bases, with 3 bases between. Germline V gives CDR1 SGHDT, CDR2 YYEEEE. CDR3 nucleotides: TGTGCCAGCAGCTTGGCGCATGAGCAGTTCTTC. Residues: CASSLAHEQFF.

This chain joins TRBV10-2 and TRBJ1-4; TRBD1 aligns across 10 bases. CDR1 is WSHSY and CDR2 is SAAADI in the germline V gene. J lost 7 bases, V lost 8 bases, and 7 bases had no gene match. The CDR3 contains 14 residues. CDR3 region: CASLGTGAGEKLFF. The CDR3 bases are TGCGCCAGCCTTGGGACAGGGGCGGGTGAAAAACTGTTTTTT.

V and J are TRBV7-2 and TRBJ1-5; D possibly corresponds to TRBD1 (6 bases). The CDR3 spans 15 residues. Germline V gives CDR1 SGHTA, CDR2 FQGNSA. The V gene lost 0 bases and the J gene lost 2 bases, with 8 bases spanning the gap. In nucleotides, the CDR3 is TGTGCCAGCAGCTTAGCCCCAGGGGGCAATCAGCCCCAGCATTTT. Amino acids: CASSLAPGGNQPQHF.

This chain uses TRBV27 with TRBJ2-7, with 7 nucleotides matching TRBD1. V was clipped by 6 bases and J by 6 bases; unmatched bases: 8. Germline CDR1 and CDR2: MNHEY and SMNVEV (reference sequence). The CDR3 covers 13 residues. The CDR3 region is CASRRTGRFEQYF. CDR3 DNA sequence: TGTGCCAGCAGAAGGACAGGAAGGTTCGAGCAGTACTTC.

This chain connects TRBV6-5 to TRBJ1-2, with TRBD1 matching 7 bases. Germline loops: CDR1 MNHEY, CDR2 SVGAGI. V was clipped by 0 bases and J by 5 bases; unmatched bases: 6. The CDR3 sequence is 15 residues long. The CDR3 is CASSYSRTGDYGYTF. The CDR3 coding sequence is TGTGCCAGCAGTTACTCGAGGACAGGCGATTATGGCTACACCTTC.

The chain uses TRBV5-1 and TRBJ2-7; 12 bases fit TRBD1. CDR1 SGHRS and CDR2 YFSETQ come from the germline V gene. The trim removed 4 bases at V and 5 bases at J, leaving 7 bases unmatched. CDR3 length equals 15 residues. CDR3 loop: CASSLTGTGGDEQYF. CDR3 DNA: TGCGCCAGCAGCCTAACCGGGACAGGGGGCGACGAGCAGTACTTC.

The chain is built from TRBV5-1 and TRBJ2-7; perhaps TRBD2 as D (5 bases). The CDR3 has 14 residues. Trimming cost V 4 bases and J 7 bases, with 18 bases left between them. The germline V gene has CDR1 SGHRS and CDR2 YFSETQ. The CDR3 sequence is CASSPISRSGEQYF. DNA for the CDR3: TGCGCCAGCAGCCCCATCTCCAGATCGGGAGAGCAGTACTTC.

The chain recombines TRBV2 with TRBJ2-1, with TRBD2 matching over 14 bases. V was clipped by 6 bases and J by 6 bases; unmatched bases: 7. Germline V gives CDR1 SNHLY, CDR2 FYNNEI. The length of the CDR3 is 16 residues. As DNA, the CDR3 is TGTGCCAGCAGCAGCCGGACTAGCGGGAGGACCAATGAGCAGTTCTTC. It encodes CASSSRTSGRTNEQFF.

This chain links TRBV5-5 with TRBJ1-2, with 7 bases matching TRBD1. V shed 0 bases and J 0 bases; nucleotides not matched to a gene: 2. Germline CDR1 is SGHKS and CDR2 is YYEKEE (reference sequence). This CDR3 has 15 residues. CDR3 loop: CASSLGGQTNYGYTF. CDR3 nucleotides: TGTGCCAGCAGCTTGGGGGGACAGACTAACTATGGCTACACCTTC. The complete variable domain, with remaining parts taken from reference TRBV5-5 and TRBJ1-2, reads DAGVTQSPTHLIKTRGQQVTLRCSPISGHKSVSWYQQVLGQGPQFIFQYYEKEERGRGNFPDRFSARQFPNYSSELNVNALLLGDSALYLCASSLGGQTNYGYTFGSGTRLTVV.

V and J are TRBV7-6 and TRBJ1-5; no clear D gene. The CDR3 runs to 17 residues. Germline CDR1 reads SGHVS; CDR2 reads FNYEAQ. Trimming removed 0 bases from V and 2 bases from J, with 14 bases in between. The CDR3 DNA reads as TGTGCCAGCAGCTTAGCGAGTGTAGGATCAGGCAATCAGCCCCAGCATTTT. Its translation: CASSLASVGSGNQPQHF.

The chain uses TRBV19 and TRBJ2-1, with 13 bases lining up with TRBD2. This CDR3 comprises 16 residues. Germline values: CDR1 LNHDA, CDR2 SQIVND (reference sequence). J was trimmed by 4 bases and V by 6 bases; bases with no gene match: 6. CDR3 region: CASRRQGLAGYNEQFF. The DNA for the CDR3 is TGTGCCAGTAGACGCCAGGGACTAGCGGGATACAATGAGCAGTTCTTC. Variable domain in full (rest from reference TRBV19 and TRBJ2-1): DGGITQSPKYLFRKEGQNVTLSCEQNLNHDAMYWYRQDPGQGLRLIYYSQIVNDFQKGDIAEGYSVSREKKESFPLTVTSAQKNPTAFYLCASRRQGLAGYNEQFFGPGTRLTVL.

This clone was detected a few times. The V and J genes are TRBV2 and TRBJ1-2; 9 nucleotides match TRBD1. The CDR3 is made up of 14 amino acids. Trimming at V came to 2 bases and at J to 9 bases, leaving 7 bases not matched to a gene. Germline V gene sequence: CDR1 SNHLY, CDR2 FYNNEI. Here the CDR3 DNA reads TGTGCCAGCAGTGAACTACAGGGGGCGCAGAGCTACACCTTC. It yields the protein CASSELQGAQSYTF.

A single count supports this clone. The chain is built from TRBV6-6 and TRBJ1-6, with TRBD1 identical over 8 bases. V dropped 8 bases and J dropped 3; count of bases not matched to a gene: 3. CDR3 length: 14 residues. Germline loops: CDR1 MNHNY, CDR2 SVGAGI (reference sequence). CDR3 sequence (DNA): TGTGCCAGCCGGGACAGGCACTATAATTCACCCCTCCACTTT. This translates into CASRDRHYNSPLHF.

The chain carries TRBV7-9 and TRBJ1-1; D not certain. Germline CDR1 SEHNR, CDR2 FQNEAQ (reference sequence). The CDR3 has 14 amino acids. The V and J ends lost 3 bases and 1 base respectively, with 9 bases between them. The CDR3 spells CASSLQRGNTEAFF. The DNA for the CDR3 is TGTGCCAGCAGCTTGCAACGTGGGAACACTGAAGCTTTCTTT. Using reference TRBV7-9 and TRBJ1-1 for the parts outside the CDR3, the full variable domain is DTGVSQNPRHKITKRGQNVTFRCDPISEHNRLYWYRQTLGQGPEFLTYFQNEAQLEKSRLLSDRFSAERPKGSFSTLEIQRTEQGDSAMYLCASSLQRGNTEAFFGQGTRLTVV.

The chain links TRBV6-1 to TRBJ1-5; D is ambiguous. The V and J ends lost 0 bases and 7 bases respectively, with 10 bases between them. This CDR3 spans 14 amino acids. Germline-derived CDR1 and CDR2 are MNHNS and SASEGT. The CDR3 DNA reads TGTGCCAGCAGTGAAGCGTGGGGTAGGCAGCCCCAGCATTTT. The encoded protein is CASSEAWGRQPQHF.

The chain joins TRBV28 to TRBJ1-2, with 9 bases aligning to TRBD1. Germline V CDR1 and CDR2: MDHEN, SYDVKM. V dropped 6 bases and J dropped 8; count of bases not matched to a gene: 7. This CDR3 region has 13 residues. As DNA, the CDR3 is TGTGCCAGCAGCATAGGGACAGGGTTCGGCTACACCTTC. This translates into CASSIGTGFGYTF.

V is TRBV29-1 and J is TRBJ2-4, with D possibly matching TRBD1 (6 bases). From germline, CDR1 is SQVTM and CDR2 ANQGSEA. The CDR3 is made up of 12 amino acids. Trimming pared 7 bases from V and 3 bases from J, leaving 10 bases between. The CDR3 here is CSGTGFKNIQYF. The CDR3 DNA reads TGCAGCGGAACAGGGTTCAAAAACATTCAGTACTTC.

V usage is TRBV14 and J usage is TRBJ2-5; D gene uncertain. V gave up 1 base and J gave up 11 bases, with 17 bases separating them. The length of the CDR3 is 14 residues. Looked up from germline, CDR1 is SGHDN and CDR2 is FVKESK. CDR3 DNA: TGTGCCAGCAGCCAAGCCGGCAGCCGCCTCGGGCAGTACTTC. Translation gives CASSQAGSRLGQYF. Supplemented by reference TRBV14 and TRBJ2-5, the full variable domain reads EAGVTQFPSHSVIEKGQTVTLRCDPISGHDNLYWYRRVMGKEIKFLLHFVKESKQDESGMPNNRFLAERTGGTYSTLKVQPAELEDSGVYFCASSQAGSRLGQYFGPGTRLLVL.

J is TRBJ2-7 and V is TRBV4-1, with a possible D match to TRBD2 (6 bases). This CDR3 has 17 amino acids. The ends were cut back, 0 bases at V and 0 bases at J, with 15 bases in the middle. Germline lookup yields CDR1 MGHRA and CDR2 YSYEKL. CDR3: CASSQDAQAGSSYEQYF. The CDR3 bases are TGCGCCAGCAGCCAAGATGCCCAAGCGGGCAGCTCCTACGAGCAGTACTTC.

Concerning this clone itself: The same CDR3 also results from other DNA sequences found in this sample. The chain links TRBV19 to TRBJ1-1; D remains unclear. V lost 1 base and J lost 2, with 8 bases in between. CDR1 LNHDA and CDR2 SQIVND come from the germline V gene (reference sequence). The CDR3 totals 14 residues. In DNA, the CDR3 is TGTGCCAGTAGTATAGGCCCAGTAAACACTGAAGCTTTCTTT. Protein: CASSIGPVNTEAFF.

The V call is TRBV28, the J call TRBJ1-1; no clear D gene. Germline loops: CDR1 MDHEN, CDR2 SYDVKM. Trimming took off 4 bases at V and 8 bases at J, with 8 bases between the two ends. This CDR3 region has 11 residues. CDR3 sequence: CASSSETEAFF. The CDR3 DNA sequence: TGTGCCAGCAGTTCCGAGACAGAAGCTTTCTTT. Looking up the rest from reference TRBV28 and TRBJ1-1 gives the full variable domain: DVKVTQSSRYLVKRTGEKVFLECVQDMDHENMFWYRQDPGLGLRLIYFSYDVKMKEKGDIPEGYSVSREKKERFSLILESASTNQTSMYLCASSSETEAFFGQGTRLTVV.

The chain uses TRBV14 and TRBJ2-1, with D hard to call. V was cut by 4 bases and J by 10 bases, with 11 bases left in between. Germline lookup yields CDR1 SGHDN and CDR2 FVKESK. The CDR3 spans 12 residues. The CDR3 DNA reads TGTGCCAGCAGCCCACGTTATGGCGAGCAGTTCTTC. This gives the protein CASSPRYGEQFF.

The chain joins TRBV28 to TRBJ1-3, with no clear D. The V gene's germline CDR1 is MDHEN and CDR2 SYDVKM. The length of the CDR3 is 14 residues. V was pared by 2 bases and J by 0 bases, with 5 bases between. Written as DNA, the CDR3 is TGTGCCAGCAGTTTACAGAACTCTGGAAACACCATATATTTT. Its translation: CASSLQNSGNTIYF.

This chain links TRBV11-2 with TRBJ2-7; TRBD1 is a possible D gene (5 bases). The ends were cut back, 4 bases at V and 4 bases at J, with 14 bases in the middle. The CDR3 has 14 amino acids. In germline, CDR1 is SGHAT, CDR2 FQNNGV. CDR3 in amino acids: CASSSPKGNYEQYF. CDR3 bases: TGTGCCAGCAGCTCCCCGAAGGGGAATTACGAGCAGTACTTC.

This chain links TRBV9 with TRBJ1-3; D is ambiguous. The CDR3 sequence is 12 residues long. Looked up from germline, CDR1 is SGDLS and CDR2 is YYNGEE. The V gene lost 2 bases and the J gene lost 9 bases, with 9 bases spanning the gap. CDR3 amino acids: CASSVLAGTIYF. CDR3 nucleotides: TGTGCCAGCAGCGTCCTGGCCGGCACCATATATTTT. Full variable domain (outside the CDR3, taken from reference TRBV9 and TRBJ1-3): DSGVTQTPKHLITATGQRVTLRCSPRSGDLSVYWYQQSLDQGLQFLIQYYNGEERAKGNILERFSAQQFPDLHSELNLSSLELGDSALYFCASSVLAGTIYFGEGSWLTVV.

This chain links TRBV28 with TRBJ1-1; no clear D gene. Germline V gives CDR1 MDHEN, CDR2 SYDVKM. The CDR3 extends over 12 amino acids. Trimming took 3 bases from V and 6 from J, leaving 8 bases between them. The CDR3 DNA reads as TGTGCCAGCAGTTTGTCTGGTCCTGAAGCTTTCTTT. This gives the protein CASSLSGPEAFF.

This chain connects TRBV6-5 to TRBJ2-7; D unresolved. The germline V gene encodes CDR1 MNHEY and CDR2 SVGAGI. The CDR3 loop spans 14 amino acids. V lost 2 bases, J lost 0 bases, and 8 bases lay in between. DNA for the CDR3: TGTGCCAGCAGTTACCTGGCGGACTCCTACGAGCAGTACTTC. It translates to CASSYLADSYEQYF.

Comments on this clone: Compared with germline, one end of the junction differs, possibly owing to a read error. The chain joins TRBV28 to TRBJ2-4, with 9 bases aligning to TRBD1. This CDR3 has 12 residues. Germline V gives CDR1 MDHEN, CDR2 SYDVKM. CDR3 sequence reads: CASSPLGQGRDF. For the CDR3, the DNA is TGTGCCAGCAGTCCCCTGGGACAGGGTCGGGACTTC.

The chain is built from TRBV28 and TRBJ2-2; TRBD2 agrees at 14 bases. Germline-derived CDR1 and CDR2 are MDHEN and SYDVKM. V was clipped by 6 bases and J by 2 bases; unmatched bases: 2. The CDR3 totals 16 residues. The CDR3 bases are TGTGCCAGCAGGACTAGCGGGAGGGGTAACACCGGGGAGCTGTTTTTT. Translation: CASRTSGRGNTGELFF.